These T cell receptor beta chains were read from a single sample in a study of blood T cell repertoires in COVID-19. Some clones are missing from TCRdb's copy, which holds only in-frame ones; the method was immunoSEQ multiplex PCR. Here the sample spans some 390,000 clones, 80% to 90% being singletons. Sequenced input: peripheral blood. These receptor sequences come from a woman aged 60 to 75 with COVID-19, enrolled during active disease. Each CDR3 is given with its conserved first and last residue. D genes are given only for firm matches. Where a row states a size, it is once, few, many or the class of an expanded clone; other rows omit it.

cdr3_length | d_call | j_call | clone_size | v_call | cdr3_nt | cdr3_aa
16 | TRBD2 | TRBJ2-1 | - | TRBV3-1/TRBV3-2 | TGTGCCAGCAGCTCCCGCACCGCTAGCGGGGGTTTTGAGCAGTTCTTC | CASSSRTASGGFEQFF
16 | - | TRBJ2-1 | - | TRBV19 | TGTGCCAGTAGTACCACCCAGGGTACCGCCTACAATGAGCAGTTCTTC | CASSTTQGTAYNEQFF
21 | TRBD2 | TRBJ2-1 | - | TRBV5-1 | TGCGCCAGCAGCTTGGGCCTTGGCCCCACTCCCCAGCGGGGGCGTTACAATGAGCAGTTCTTC | CASSLGLGPTPQRGRYNEQFF
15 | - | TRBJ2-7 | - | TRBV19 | TGTGCCAGTAGAGTAGACAGCCACCCCACCTACGAGCAGTACTTC | CASRVDSHPTYEQYF
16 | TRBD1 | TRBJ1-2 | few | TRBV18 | TGTGCCAGCTCACCGCGGACAGGGAATGGTGTTGATGGCTACACCTTC | CASSPRTGNGVDGYTF
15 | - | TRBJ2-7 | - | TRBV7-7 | TGTGCTAGCAGGCTGGACTGGGAGGACGCCTACGAGCAGTACTTC | CASRLDWEDAYEQYF
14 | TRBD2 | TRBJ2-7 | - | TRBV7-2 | TGTGCCAGCAGCCCCCAGACTAGCAACTACGAGCAGTACTTC | CASSPQTSNYEQYF
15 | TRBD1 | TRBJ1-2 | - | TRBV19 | TGTGCCAGTAGTAGACCCGGGACAGGGGATTATGGCTACACCTTC | CASSRPGTGDYGYTF
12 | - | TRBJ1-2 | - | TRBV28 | TGTGCCAGCTACATTTCAGGGTCTGGCTACACCTTC | CASYISGSGYTF
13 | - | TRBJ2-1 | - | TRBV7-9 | TGTGCCAGCAGCTCCATAACCCGGGGGGAGCAGTTCTTC | CASSSITRGEQFF
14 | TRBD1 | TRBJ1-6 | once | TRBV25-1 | TGTGCCAGCAGTCGGGACAGGGTAGCTTCACCCCTCCACTTT | CASSRDRVASPLHF
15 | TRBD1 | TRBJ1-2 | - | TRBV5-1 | TGCGCCAGCAGCTCCGGGACAGGGGGCGTATATGGCTACACCTTC | CASSSGTGGVYGYTF